Listed below are T cell receptor beta chains from one sample, sequenced in a study of blood T cell repertoires in COVID-19. Using immunoSEQ multiplex PCR, the repertoire was profiled, and TCRdb retains in-frame clones only, with some absent. Among about 150,000 clones listed, 80% were seen once. Source material: peripheral blood. The receptor set was obtained from a woman in her 50s with acute or convalescent COVID-19. Both conserved end residues are part of each CDR3. D genes are given only for firm matches. A clone size is listed for some rows: how often the clone was seen (once, few, many), or a class if it is expanded.

>-|13|TRBJ1-5|-|TRBV11-1
TGTGCCAGCAGCTTAGTAGCAGATCAGCCCCAGCATTTT
CASSLVADQPQHF
>-|15|TRBJ2-1|-|TRBV7-2
TGTGCCAGCAGCTTAGATGTCACTTCGGCGGATGAGCAGTTCTTC
CASSLDVTSADEQFF
>-|17|TRBJ2-6|-|TRBV9
TGTGCCAGCAGCCCCCTAGGAACATACTCTGGGGCCAACGTCCTGACTTTC
CASSPLGTYSGANVLTF
>TRBD1|15|TRBJ2-2|-|TRBV19
TGTGCCAGTAGTGGACAGGTCGCGAACACCGGGGAGCTGTTTTTT
CASSGQVANTGELFF
>TRBD2|15|TRBJ2-5|-|TRBV14
TGTGCCAGCAGCCAGGGACTAGCGGGATCGGAGACCCAGTACTTC
CASSQGLAGSETQYF
>-|13|TRBJ1-3|-|TRBV3-1/TRBV3-2
TGTGCCAGCAGCCAAGAGAGGGGAAACACCATATATTTT
CASSQERGNTIYF
>-|13|TRBJ1-6|-|TRBV19
TGTGCCAGTTCACAGGCCCCCGATTCACCCCTCCACTTT
CASSQAPDSPLHF
>TRBD1|12|TRBJ2-1|-|TRBV28
TGTGCCAGTGTGGGACAGGGGAATGAGCAGTTCTTC
CASVGQGNEQFF
>-|15|TRBJ2-1|-|TRBV3-1/TRBV3-2
TGTGCCAGCAGCCAAGACCCCCAGACTAGTCTAGAGCAGTTCTTC
CASSQDPQTSLEQFF
>TRBD1|15|TRBJ1-1|-|TRBV10-3
TGTGCCATCTCCCGGGACAGGGGAGGGTGGACTGAAGCTTTCTTT
CAISRDRGGWTEAFF
>-|15|TRBJ2-7|few|TRBV4-3
TGCGCCAGCAGCCAAGATTCATGGTCAGTCTACGAGCAGTACTTC
CASSQDSWSVYEQYF
>-|16|TRBJ1-1|-|TRBV3-1/TRBV3-2
TGTGCCAGAGGACCACGAGAAACCAGGGTCGCCCTTGAAGCTTTCTTT
CARGPRETRVALEAFF
>-|15|TRBJ2-6|-|TRBV6-5
TGTGCCAGCAGTCCTCCAGGGTCTGGGGCCAACGTCCTGACTTTC
CASSPPGSGANVLTF
>TRBD2|15|TRBJ2-7|-|TRBV7-3
TGTGCCAGCAGCCCCACTAGCGGGGGGGCGGGAGAGCAGTACTTC
CASSPTSGGAGEQYF
>-|14|TRBJ1-4|-|TRBV19
TGTGCCAGTAGTATCCAGGGAGGGATGGAAAAACTGTTTTTT
CASSIQGGMEKLFF
>-|16|TRBJ1-2|-|TRBV7-9
TGTGCCAGCAGCCGCGGGGACGGCGGTAGATTGGGAGGCTACACCTTC
CASSRGDGGRLGGYTF
>-|16|TRBJ2-3|-|TRBV5-1
TGCGCCAGCAGCTTGGGTTCCAGGGGAAACACAGATACGCAGTATTTT
CASSLGSRGNTDTQYF
>TRBD1|14|TRBJ1-1|few|TRBV3-1/TRBV3-2
TGTGCCAGCAGCCACAGGGGGCGAGAAACTGAAGCTTTCTTT
CASSHRGRETEAFF
>TRBD1|15|TRBJ1-1|-|TRBV29-1
TGCAGCGCAAGGAAGATAGGGACAGTTGGGACTGAAGCTTTCTTT
CSARKIGTVGTEAFF
>-|12|TRBJ1-2|once|TRBV12-3/TRBV12-4
TGTGCCAGCAGTTACCAGAACTATGGCTACACCTTC
CASSYQNYGYTF
>-|14|TRBJ1-5|-|TRBV19
TGTGCCAGTAGTATCTCAGGGTTGGGTCAGCCCCAGCATTTT
CASSISGLGQPQHF
>TRBD1|14|TRBJ1-6|-|TRBV7-8
TGTGCCAGCAGCTCGACAGGGGGCAATTCACCCCTCCACTTT
CASSSTGGNSPLHF
>-|15|TRBJ1-2|-|TRBV5-1
TGCGCCAGCAGCTTGGACCCAGGCGCAAACTATGGCTACACCTTC
CASSLDPGANYGYTF
>TRBD1|17|TRBJ1-1|many|TRBV19
TGTGCCAGTAGGGACCCACAGGGGGCAGGGTGGGACACTGAAGCTTTCTTT
CASRDPQGAGWDTEAFF
>TRBD2|16|TRBJ2-7|-|TRBV3-1/TRBV3-2
TGTGCCAGCAGCCCGCGGGGGGGCGCCCTCCCCTACGAGCAGTACTTC
CASSPRGGALPYEQYF
>-|14|TRBJ2-3|few|TRBV18
TGTGCCAGCTCACCCATACAGGGAACAGATACGCAGTATTTT
CASSPIQGTDTQYF
>TRBD1|16|TRBJ1-3|-|TRBV28
TGTGCCAGCAGCCCCCCGGGACAGGGCTCTGGAAACACCATATATTTT
CASSPPGQGSGNTIYF
>TRBD2|14|TRBJ2-1|-|TRBV28
TGTGCCAGCACCATGGCGGGGGGGGGTAATGAGCAGTTCTTC
CASTMAGGGNEQFF
>TRBD2|16|TRBJ2-2|-|TRBV19
TGTGCCAGTAGTATAGGACTAGCGGCGAACACCGGGGAGCTGTTTTTT
CASSIGLAANTGELFF
>-|15|TRBJ1-5|-|TRBV27
TGTGCCAGCAGTACTTCACAGGGAGGGGGTCAGCCCCAGCATTTT
CASSTSQGGGQPQHF
>-|14|TRBJ1-1|-|TRBV5-1
TGCGCCAGCAGCTTGGGAACAGTGAACACTGAAGCTTTCTTT
CASSLGTVNTEAFF
>-|10|TRBJ1-6|-|TRBV7-9
TGTGCCAGCAGCTCGCAGGGAAAGTGGTTT
CASSSQGKWF
>TRBD1|13|TRBJ2-3|-|TRBV30
TGTGCCTGGAGTGTAAACAGGGGAGATACGCAGTATTTT
CAWSVNRGDTQYF
>TRBD1|16|TRBJ2-1|-|TRBV19
TGTGCCAGTAGTATAGACCCGGGACAGGAGGGCAATGAGCAGTTCTTC
CASSIDPGQEGNEQFF
>-|14|TRBJ2-7|-|TRBV5-1
TGCGCCAGCAGCTTGAGGGACTTTTCAGGCGAGCAGTACTTC
CASSLRDFSGEQYF
>TRBD2|14|TRBJ2-1|-|TRBV6-5
TGTGCCAGCGGGCTAGCGGGGCCATACAATGAGCAGTTCTTC
CASGLAGPYNEQFF
>-|13|TRBJ2-4|-|TRBV23-1
TGCGCCAGCAGTCAATGGGGGCCGGGCATTCAGTACTTC
CASSQWGPGIQYF
>TRBD2|15|TRBJ2-2|-|TRBV27
TGTGCCAGCAGCTTAGGGACTAGCGGGGCCGGGGAGCTGTTTTTT
CASSLGTSGAGELFF
>TRBD2|16|TRBJ2-3|-|TRBV9
TGTGCCAGCAGCGTGGCGACTAGCGGGGGGGCAGATACGCAGTATTTT
CASSVATSGGADTQYF
>-|16|TRBJ1-1|few|TRBV13
TGTGCCAGCAGCTTAGGTCGTCCAGGGGTGGGTACTGAAGCTTTCTTT
CASSLGRPGVGTEAFF